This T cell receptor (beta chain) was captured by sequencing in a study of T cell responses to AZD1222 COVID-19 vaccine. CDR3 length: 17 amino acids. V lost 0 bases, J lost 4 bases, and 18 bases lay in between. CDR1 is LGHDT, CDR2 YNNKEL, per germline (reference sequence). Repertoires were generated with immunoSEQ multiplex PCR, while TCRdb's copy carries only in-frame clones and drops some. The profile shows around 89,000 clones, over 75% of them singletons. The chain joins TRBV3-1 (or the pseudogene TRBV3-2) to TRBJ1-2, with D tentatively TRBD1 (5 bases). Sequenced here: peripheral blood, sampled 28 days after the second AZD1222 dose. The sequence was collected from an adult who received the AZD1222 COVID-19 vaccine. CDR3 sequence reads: CASSQDSGGVRGYGYTF. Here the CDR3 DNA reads TGTGCCAGCAGCCAAGATTCAGGAGGGGTTCGGGGCTATGGCTACACCTTC.